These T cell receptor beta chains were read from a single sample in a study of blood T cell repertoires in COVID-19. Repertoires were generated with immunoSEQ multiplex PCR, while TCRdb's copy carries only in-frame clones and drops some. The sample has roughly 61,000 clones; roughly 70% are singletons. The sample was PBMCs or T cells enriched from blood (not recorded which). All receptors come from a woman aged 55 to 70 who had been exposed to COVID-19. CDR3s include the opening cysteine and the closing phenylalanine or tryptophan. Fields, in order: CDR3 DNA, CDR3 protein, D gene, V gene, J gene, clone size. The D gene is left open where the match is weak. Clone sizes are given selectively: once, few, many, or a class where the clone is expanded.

CDR3nt: TGTGCCAGCAGTTTAAGCTCAGCGACTATCCGATATGGCTACACCTTC
CDR3aa: CASSLSSATIRYGYTF
d_gene: NA
v_gene: TRBV28
j_gene: TRBJ1-2
abundance: once

CDR3nt: TGTGCCAGCAGCTCCGGGACAAAGAATGCAGATACGCAGTATTTT
CDR3aa: CASSSGTKNADTQYF
d_gene: NA
v_gene: TRBV2
j_gene: TRBJ2-3
abundance: NA

CDR3nt: TGTGCCAGCAGCTTAGGGTCCCGGGACAATCAGCCCCAGCATTTT
CDR3aa: CASSLGSRDNQPQHF
d_gene: NA
v_gene: TRBV11-2
j_gene: TRBJ1-5
abundance: NA

CDR3nt: TGTGCCAGCGCCCCCGACAGGGGACCGGGTGATGAAAAACTGTTTTTT
CDR3aa: CASAPDRGPGDEKLFF
d_gene: TRBD1
v_gene: TRBV2
j_gene: TRBJ1-4
abundance: few

CDR3nt: TGTGCCAGCAGGGCTGCTTATGGTGGCTACGAGCAGTACTTC
CDR3aa: CASRAAYGGYEQYF
d_gene: NA
v_gene: TRBV5-5
j_gene: TRBJ2-7
abundance: NA

CDR3nt: TGTGCCAGCAGCCGCGGTCTAGCGGGAGTTCGAGGAGAGACCCAGTACTTC
CDR3aa: CASSRGLAGVRGETQYF
d_gene: TRBD2
v_gene: TRBV11-2
j_gene: TRBJ2-5
abundance: NA

CDR3nt: TGTGCCAGCAGTGTAGGGGAAGGAAACACCATATATTTT
CDR3aa: CASSVGEGNTIYF
d_gene: NA
v_gene: TRBV25-1
j_gene: TRBJ1-3
abundance: NA

CDR3nt: TGTGCCAGCAGAAACAGGGGTCACTATAATTCACCCCTCCACTTT
CDR3aa: CASRNRGHYNSPLHF
d_gene: TRBD1
v_gene: TRBV28
j_gene: TRBJ1-6
abundance: NA

CDR3nt: TGTGCCAGCTCACCACCAGGGGAACGGGCCAAAAACATTCAGTACTTC
CDR3aa: CASSPPGERAKNIQYF
d_gene: NA
v_gene: TRBV18
j_gene: TRBJ2-4
abundance: NA

CDR3nt: TGTGCCAGCAGTGAATACCCGGGACAGGCGGTGGTCGAGACCCAGTACTTC
CDR3aa: CASSEYPGQAVVETQYF
d_gene: TRBD1
v_gene: TRBV25-1
j_gene: TRBJ2-5
abundance: NA

CDR3nt: TGTGCCAGTAGTACGAGGAGGGACAATGAGCAGTTCTTC
CDR3aa: CASSTRRDNEQFF
d_gene: NA
v_gene: TRBV19
j_gene: TRBJ2-1
abundance: NA

CDR3nt: TGTGCCAGCTCACCAAGCGGATATACCGGGGAGCTGTTTTTT
CDR3aa: CASSPSGYTGELFF
d_gene: NA
v_gene: TRBV18
j_gene: TRBJ2-2
abundance: NA

CDR3nt: TGTGCCAGCAGACCTGCGCTAGCGGGGGGGCCTAATGAGCAGTTCTTC
CDR3aa: CASRPALAGGPNEQFF
d_gene: TRBD2
v_gene: TRBV28
j_gene: TRBJ2-1
abundance: NA

CDR3nt: TGTGCCAGCAGCCCACCGGGGAACTACGAGCAGTACTTC
CDR3aa: CASSPPGNYEQYF
d_gene: NA
v_gene: TRBV5-4
j_gene: TRBJ2-7
abundance: once

CDR3nt: TGCGCCAGCAGTGAGTCGGGCAGGGGGTACGAGCAGTACTTC
CDR3aa: CASSESGRGYEQYF
d_gene: TRBD1
v_gene: TRBV10-1
j_gene: TRBJ2-7
abundance: NA

CDR3nt: TGTGCCAGCTTAGTATCCGGGACAGACACAGATACGCAGTATTTT
CDR3aa: CASLVSGTDTDTQYF
d_gene: TRBD1
v_gene: TRBV6-5
j_gene: TRBJ2-3
abundance: NA

CDR3nt: TGTGCCAGCAGAGAAGCGGGGGGCTCTGGAAACACCATATATTTT
CDR3aa: CASREAGGSGNTIYF
d_gene: NA
v_gene: TRBV25-1
j_gene: TRBJ1-3
abundance: NA

CDR3nt: TGTGCCAGCAGCCCCCGGGGGGACTCTGGAAACACCATATATTTT
CDR3aa: CASSPRGDSGNTIYF
d_gene: NA
v_gene: TRBV7-2
j_gene: TRBJ1-3
abundance: NA

CDR3nt: TGCGCCAGCAGCTTGGAATCAGGGGTCAAAAACATTCAGTACTTC
CDR3aa: CASSLESGVKNIQYF
d_gene: NA
v_gene: TRBV5-1
j_gene: TRBJ2-4
abundance: NA

CDR3nt: TGCAGCGTTGAAATGGAGGGGTACCAGCCCCAGCATTTT
CDR3aa: CSVEMEGYQPQHF
d_gene: NA
v_gene: TRBV29-1
j_gene: TRBJ1-5
abundance: NA

CDR3nt: TGTGCCAGCACCCAGGGGGGCGCCTCTGGGGCCAACGTCCTGACTTTC
CDR3aa: CASTQGGASGANVLTF
d_gene: NA
v_gene: TRBV5-4
j_gene: TRBJ2-6
abundance: NA

CDR3nt: TGTGCCACCAGCAGAGACCCACTTGTAAATGAAAAACTGTTTTTT
CDR3aa: CATSRDPLVNEKLFF
d_gene: NA
v_gene: TRBV15
j_gene: TRBJ1-4
abundance: NA

CDR3nt: TGTGCCAGCAGTGAAGTCATCAGGGGAGGGAATTCACCCCTCCACTTT
CDR3aa: CASSEVIRGGNSPLHF
d_gene: NA
v_gene: TRBV2
j_gene: TRBJ1-6
abundance: NA

CDR3nt: TGTGCCAGCAGCCAACAGAGGGAAGCTTTCTTT
CDR3aa: CASSQQREAFF
d_gene: NA
v_gene: TRBV3-1/TRBV3-2
j_gene: TRBJ1-1
abundance: NA

CDR3nt: TGTGCCAGTAGTATAGGAGGGGGTCGCACCGGGGAGCTGTTTTTT
CDR3aa: CASSIGGGRTGELFF
d_gene: NA
v_gene: TRBV19
j_gene: TRBJ2-2
abundance: NA

CDR3nt: TGTGCCAGCAGCCCAACCTCCAGGAGGGAAAAACTGTTTTTT
CDR3aa: CASSPTSRREKLFF
d_gene: NA
v_gene: TRBV9
j_gene: TRBJ1-4
abundance: NA

CDR3nt: TGCAGTGCTAGTATGGGGACAGGGGTTGGGGAGACCCAGTACTTC
CDR3aa: CSASMGTGVGETQYF
d_gene: TRBD1
v_gene: TRBV20-1
j_gene: TRBJ2-5
abundance: NA

CDR3nt: TGTGCCAGCAGTAGAGTCGGGACAGGGGCCTCCTACGAGCAGTACTTC
CDR3aa: CASSRVGTGASYEQYF
d_gene: TRBD1
v_gene: TRBV27
j_gene: TRBJ2-7
abundance: NA

CDR3nt: TGTGCCAGCTCTACAACCATGCCGGACAGCTCTGGAAACACCATATATTTT
CDR3aa: CASSTTMPDSSGNTIYF
d_gene: NA
v_gene: TRBV18
j_gene: TRBJ1-3
abundance: NA

CDR3nt: TGTGCCAGCAGCCAAGGCCGGGGGGAAAAACTGTTTTTT
CDR3aa: CASSQGRGEKLFF
d_gene: NA
v_gene: TRBV14
j_gene: TRBJ1-4
abundance: NA

CDR3nt: TGTGCCAGCAGGGACGGGGGGACTAGCACAGATACGCAGTATTTT
CDR3aa: CASRDGGTSTDTQYF
d_gene: TRBD2
v_gene: TRBV5-4
j_gene: TRBJ2-3
abundance: NA

CDR3nt: TGTGCCAGCAGGTCTACAGGGGTTCAGCCCCAGCATTTT
CDR3aa: CASRSTGVQPQHF
d_gene: TRBD1
v_gene: TRBV28
j_gene: TRBJ1-5
abundance: NA

CDR3nt: TGTGCCAGCAGCTTCAGACAGGGCGAAGGCTACACCTTC
CDR3aa: CASSFRQGEGYTF
d_gene: TRBD1
v_gene: TRBV7-9
j_gene: TRBJ1-2
abundance: NA

CDR3nt: TGTGCCAGCAGCGAAACAGGGGGCGGCGGTCAGCCCCAGCATTTT
CDR3aa: CASSETGGGGQPQHF
d_gene: TRBD1
v_gene: TRBV9
j_gene: TRBJ1-5
abundance: once

CDR3nt: TGTGCCAGCAGCTCACAACAGGGGTACAATGAGCAGTTCTTC
CDR3aa: CASSSQQGYNEQFF
d_gene: TRBD1
v_gene: TRBV14
j_gene: TRBJ2-1
abundance: NA

CDR3nt: TGTGCCAGCAGTCTTAGGGGAATGAGAACTGAAGCTTTCTTT
CDR3aa: CASSLRGMRTEAFF
d_gene: NA
v_gene: TRBV28
j_gene: TRBJ1-1
abundance: NA

CDR3nt: TGTGCCAGCACCCTGGACAGGGCCCGAGAAGCTTTCTTT
CDR3aa: CASTLDRAREAFF
d_gene: TRBD1
v_gene: TRBV12-3/TRBV12-4
j_gene: TRBJ1-1
abundance: NA

CDR3nt: TGTGCCAGCAGTAAGAGGACAGGTCTCCGCGAGCAGTACTTC
CDR3aa: CASSKRTGLREQYF
d_gene: TRBD1
v_gene: TRBV6-5
j_gene: TRBJ2-7
abundance: NA

CDR3nt: TGTGCCAGCAGCCAGGGGGGTGGGGGCTACACCTTC
CDR3aa: CASSQGGGGYTF
d_gene: NA
v_gene: TRBV3-1/TRBV3-2
j_gene: TRBJ1-2
abundance: NA

CDR3nt: TGCGCCAGCAGTCCGGGTCGAACCGGGGAGCTGTTTTTT
CDR3aa: CASSPGRTGELFF
d_gene: NA
v_gene: TRBV5-1
j_gene: TRBJ2-2
abundance: NA

CDR3nt: TGTGCCAGCGGGCAGGGGGGCTACAATGAGCAGTTCTTC
CDR3aa: CASGQGGYNEQFF
d_gene: NA
v_gene: TRBV6-5
j_gene: TRBJ2-1
abundance: NA

CDR3nt: TGTGCCAGTAGTAGGACAGGGAGGTCCTACGAGCAGTACTTC
CDR3aa: CASSRTGRSYEQYF
d_gene: TRBD1
v_gene: TRBV19
j_gene: TRBJ2-7
abundance: NA

CDR3nt: TGTGCCACCAGTGAGCAACTAGCGGGAGGTCCCGATACGCAGTATTTT
CDR3aa: CATSEQLAGGPDTQYF
d_gene: TRBD2
v_gene: TRBV24-1
j_gene: TRBJ2-3
abundance: NA

CDR3nt: TGTGCCAGCAGAACACAGGGGCTCGGCATCAACACTGAAGCTTTCTTT
CDR3aa: CASRTQGLGINTEAFF
d_gene: TRBD1
v_gene: TRBV6-6
j_gene: TRBJ1-1
abundance: NA

CDR3nt: TGTGCCACCAGCAGAGATCGAGAATACACCGGGGAGCTGTTTTTT
CDR3aa: CATSRDREYTGELFF
d_gene: NA
v_gene: TRBV15
j_gene: TRBJ2-2
abundance: NA

CDR3nt: TGTGCCAGCAGCTTAGACGGACAGGGGAAGGGCACTGAAGCTTTCTTT
CDR3aa: CASSLDGQGKGTEAFF
d_gene: TRBD1
v_gene: TRBV7-2
j_gene: TRBJ1-1
abundance: NA

CDR3nt: TGTGCCGCCCACAGGACCCGCGCAGATACGCAGTATTTT
CDR3aa: CAAHRTRADTQYF
d_gene: NA
v_gene: TRBV2
j_gene: TRBJ2-3
abundance: NA

CDR3nt: TGTGCCAGTAGTCCCCGGGACAGGGGGCCCCTAGAAGCTTTCTTT
CDR3aa: CASSPRDRGPLEAFF
d_gene: TRBD1
v_gene: TRBV19
j_gene: TRBJ1-1
abundance: NA

CDR3nt: TGTGCCAGCCGCTACAGTCTCAACTCTGGAAACACCATATATTTT
CDR3aa: CASRYSLNSGNTIYF
d_gene: NA
v_gene: TRBV28
j_gene: TRBJ1-3
abundance: few

CDR3nt: TGTGCCAGCAGATTTTTATTGACAGGGGAGGGCTATGGCTACACCTTC
CDR3aa: CASRFLLTGEGYGYTF
d_gene: TRBD1
v_gene: TRBV27
j_gene: TRBJ1-2
abundance: NA

CDR3nt: TGTGCCAGCAGTGAAAGTGGGACAGCTCACTACGAGCAGTACTTC
CDR3aa: CASSESGTAHYEQYF
d_gene: TRBD1
v_gene: TRBV25-1
j_gene: TRBJ2-7
abundance: NA

CDR3nt: TGCGCCAGCAGCTTGGAGGGGCAGGGGAACACCGGGGAGCTGTTTTTT
CDR3aa: CASSLEGQGNTGELFF
d_gene: NA
v_gene: TRBV5-1
j_gene: TRBJ2-2
abundance: few

CDR3nt: TGTGCCAGCAGGATACGACAGAGGAACACTGAAGCTTTCTTT
CDR3aa: CASRIRQRNTEAFF
d_gene: NA
v_gene: TRBV28
j_gene: TRBJ1-1
abundance: NA